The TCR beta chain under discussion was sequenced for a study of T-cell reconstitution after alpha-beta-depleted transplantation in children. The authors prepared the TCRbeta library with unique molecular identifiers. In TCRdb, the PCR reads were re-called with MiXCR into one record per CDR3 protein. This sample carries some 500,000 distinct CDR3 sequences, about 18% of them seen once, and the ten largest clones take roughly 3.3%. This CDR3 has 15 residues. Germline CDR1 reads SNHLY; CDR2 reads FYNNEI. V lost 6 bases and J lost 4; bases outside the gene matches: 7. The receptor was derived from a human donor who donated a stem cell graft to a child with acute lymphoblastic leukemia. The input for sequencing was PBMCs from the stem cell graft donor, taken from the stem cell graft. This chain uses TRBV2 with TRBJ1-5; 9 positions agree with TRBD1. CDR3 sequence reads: CASSRQGVPNQPQHF. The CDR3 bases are TGTGCCAGCAGCCGACAGGGGGTCCCTAATCAGCCCCAGCATTTT.